The 5 T cell receptor beta chains presented below share a single source sample, sequenced in a study of regulatory T cells in long-lasting Graves disease. For TCR beta, libraries came from iRepertoire HTBI primers and Arm-PCR of CDR3 regions. TCRdb reanalysed the multiplex PCR reads using MiXCR and keeps one entry per CDR3 protein. The sample carries 680,000 or so distinct CDR3 sequences, 16% recorded once. Time point noted: newly diagnosed GD, antithyroid drugs for less than 3 months. PBMC RNA served as the TCR library source. The sample was also reused in another study, on T cells in Graves' hyperthyroidism and ophthalmopathy.

This sample comprised peripheral blood mononuclear cells (PBMCs), obtained at new diagnosis, from a patient treated with antithyroid drugs. The origin of the receptors is a woman in her twenties or thirties with Graves disease.

This clonotype was observed many times. The V and J genes are TRBV12-3 or TRBV12-4 and TRBJ1-1; D is unresolved. Trimming removed 1 base at V and 6 bases at J, with 27 bases between. The CDR3 consists of 19 residues. CDR3 protein: CASSLDRVPNSHGVAEAFF. In DNA form, the CDR3 reads TGTGCCAGCAGTTTAGACCGGGTCCCGAACTCCCATGGCGTGGCTGAAGCTTTCTTT.

This clonotype was found many times. This sequence joins TRBV5-1 and TRBJ1-1; maybe TRBD1 (5 bases). Trimming cost V 3 bases and J 0 bases, with 18 bases left between them. CDR1 and CDR2 (germline): SGHRS, YFSETQ. The CDR3 is 17 amino acids. CDR3 nucleotide sequence: TGCGCCAGCAGCTCCACCCTGTACCGGGGGATGAACACTGAAGCTTTCTTT. As protein: CASSSTLYRGMNTEAFF. The full variable domain, completed using reference TRBV5-1 and TRBJ1-1, is KAGVTQTPRYLIKTRGQQVTLSCSPISGHRSVSWYQQTPGQGLQFLFEYFSETQRNKGNFPGRFSGRQFSNSRSEMNVSTLELGDSALYLCASSSTLYRGMNTEAFFGQGTRLTVV.

This clonotype was detected many times. The rearrangement links TRBV28 to TRBJ2-3; 12 bases map to TRBD2. CDR1 and CDR2 from the germline V gene are MDHEN and SYDVKM. The CDR3 is made up of 16 amino acids. The V gene end was trimmed by 4 bases and the J gene end by 4 bases; junction bases not matched to a gene: 6. This CDR3 is CASSSTSGRGADTQYF. The CDR3 DNA sequence: TGTGCCAGCAGTTCGACTAGCGGGAGAGGAGCAGATACGCAGTATTTT.

There are many counts of this clonotype. CDR3 DNA sequence: TGCAGCGTGGCCGGGACAGTTAATCAGCCCCAGCATTTT. Protein sequence: CSVAGTVNQPQHF. V gene TRBV29-1 combines with J gene TRBJ1-5, with TRBD1 matching over 7 bases. The CDR3 runs 13 residues. Germline lookup yields CDR1 SQVTM and CDR2 ANQGSEA. With 6 bases clipped from V and 4 bases from J, the junction kept 6 bases outside the gene matches.

This clonotype occurred many times. The chain joins TRBV6-1 to TRBJ1-1; D possibly corresponds to TRBD1 (6 bases). From germline, CDR1 is MNHNS and CDR2 SASEGT. The CDR3 sequence is 13 residues long. V shed 5 bases and J shed 3 bases, with 10 bases lying between them. Here the CDR3 DNA reads TGTGCCAGCAGTCCGAGGGGGTACACTGAAGCTTTCTTT. It encodes CASSPRGYTEAFF.